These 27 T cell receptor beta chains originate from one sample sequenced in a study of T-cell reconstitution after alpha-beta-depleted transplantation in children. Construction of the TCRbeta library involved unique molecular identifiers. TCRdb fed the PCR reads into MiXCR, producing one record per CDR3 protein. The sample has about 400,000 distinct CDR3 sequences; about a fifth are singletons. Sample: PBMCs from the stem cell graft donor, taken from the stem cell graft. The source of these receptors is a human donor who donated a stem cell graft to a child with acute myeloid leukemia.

The CDR3 reads CASAPWGVYNEQFF. The CDR3 region has the DNA TGTGCTAGTGCCCCTTGGGGGGTTTACAATGAGCAGTTCTTC. The chain has TRBV12-5 and TRBJ2-1, with D perhaps TRBD2 (6 bases). The germline V gene encodes CDR1 LGHNT and CDR2 FRNRAP. V was trimmed by 7 bases and J by 4 bases, leaving 14 bases between them. The CDR3 totals 14 residues.

Here the CDR3 reads CASSLEIGRAVNAPRTYNEQFF. The CDR3 nucleotides are TGTGCCAGCAGCTTAGAGATCGGGAGGGCCGTAAACGCACCGCGAACCTACAATGAGCAGTTCTTC. V and J are TRBV11-2 and TRBJ2-1; 8 bases are shared with TRBD2. The CDR3 covers 22 residues. Trimming cost V 0 bases and J 2 bases; bases outside gene matches: 21. Germline CDR1 and CDR2: SGHAT and FQNNGV.

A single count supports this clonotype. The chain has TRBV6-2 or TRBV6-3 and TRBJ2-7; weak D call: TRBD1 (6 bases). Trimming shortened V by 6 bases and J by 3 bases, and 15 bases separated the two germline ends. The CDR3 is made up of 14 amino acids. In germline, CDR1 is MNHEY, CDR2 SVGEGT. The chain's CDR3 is CASRSVTGIYEQYF. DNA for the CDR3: TGTGCCAGCAGATCCGTTACAGGGATCTACGAGCAGTACTTC.

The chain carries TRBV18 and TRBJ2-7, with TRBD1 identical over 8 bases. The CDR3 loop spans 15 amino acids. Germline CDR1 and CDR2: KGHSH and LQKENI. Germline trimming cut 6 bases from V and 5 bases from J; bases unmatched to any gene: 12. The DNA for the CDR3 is TGTGCCAGCTCTCCCCAGGGGGCCGTTTGGAACGAGCAGTACTTC. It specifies CASSPQGAVWNEQYF.

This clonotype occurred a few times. CDR3 in DNA: TGTGCCAGCAGCTCGCTAGCGGGAAGGGGCGAGCAGTACTTC. This gives the protein CASSSLAGRGEQYF. The V call is TRBV12-3 or TRBV12-4, the J call TRBJ2-7; 9 bases are a match to TRBD2. This CDR3 has 14 amino acids. V gave up 6 bases and J gave up 6 bases; unmatched junction bases: 9.

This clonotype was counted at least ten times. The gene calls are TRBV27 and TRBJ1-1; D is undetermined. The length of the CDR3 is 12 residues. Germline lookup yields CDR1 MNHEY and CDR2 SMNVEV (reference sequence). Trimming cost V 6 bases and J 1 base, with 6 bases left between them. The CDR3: CASRKENTEAFF. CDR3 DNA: TGTGCCAGCAGGAAGGAGAACACTGAAGCTTTCTTT.

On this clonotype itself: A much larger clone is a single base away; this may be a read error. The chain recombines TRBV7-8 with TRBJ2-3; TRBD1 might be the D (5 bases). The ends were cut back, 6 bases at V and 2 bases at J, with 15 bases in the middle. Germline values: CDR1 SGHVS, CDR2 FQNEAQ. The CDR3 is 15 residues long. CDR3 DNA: TGTGCCAGCAGGCTGGCGGAAGGGGTCACAGATACGCAGTATTTT. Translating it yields CASRLAEGVTDTQYF.

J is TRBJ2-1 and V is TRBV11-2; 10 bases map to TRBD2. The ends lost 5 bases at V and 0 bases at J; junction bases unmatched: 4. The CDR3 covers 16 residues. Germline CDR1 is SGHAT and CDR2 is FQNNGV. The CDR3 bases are TGTGCCAGCAGCGTTGCTAGCGGGAGCTCCTACAATGAGCAGTTCTTC. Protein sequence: CASSVASGSSYNEQFF.

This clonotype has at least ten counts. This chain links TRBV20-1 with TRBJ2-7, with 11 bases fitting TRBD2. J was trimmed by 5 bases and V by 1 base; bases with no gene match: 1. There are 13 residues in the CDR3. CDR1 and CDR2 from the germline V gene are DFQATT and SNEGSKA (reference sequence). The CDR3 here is CSARALAGDEQYF. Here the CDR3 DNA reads TGCAGTGCTAGAGCACTAGCGGGAGACGAGCAGTACTTC.

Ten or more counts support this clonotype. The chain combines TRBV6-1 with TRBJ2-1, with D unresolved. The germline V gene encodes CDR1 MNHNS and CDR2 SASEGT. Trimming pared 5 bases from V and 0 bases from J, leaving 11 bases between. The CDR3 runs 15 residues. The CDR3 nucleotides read TGTGCCAGCAGTCGCGACCAGAGCTCCTACAATGAGCAGTTCTTC. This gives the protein CASSRDQSSYNEQFF.

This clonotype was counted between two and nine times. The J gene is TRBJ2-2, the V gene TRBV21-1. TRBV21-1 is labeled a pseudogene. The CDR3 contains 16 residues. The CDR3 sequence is CASSKDGARTTGELFF. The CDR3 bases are TGTGCCAGCAGCAAAGATGGAGCCAGAACAACCGGGGAGCTGTTTTTT.

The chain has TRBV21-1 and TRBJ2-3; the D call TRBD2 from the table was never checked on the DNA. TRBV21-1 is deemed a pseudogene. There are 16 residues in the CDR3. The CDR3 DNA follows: TGTGCCAGCAGCTCTAGCGGGCCCCCTCGCACAGATACGCAGTATTTT. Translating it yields CASSSSGPPRTDTQYF.

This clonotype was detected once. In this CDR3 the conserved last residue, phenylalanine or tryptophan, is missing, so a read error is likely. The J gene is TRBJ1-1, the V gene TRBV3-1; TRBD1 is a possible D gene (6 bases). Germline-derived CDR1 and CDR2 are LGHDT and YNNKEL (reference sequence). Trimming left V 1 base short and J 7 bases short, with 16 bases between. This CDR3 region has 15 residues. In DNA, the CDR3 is TGTGCCAGCAGCCAAGCATTTCGGGGGCGCGGTGAAGCTTTCTAT. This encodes CASSQAFRGRGEAFY.

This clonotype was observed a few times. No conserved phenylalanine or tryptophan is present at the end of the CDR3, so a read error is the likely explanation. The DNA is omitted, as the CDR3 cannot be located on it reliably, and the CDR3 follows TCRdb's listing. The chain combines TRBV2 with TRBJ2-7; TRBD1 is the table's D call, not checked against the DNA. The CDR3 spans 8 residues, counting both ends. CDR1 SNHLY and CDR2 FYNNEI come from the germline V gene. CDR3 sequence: CASSLTGD.

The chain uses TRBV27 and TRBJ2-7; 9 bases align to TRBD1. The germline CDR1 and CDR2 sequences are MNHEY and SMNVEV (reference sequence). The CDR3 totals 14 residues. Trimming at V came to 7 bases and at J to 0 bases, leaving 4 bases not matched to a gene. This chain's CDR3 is CASTQDRGSYEQYF. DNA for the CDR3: TGTGCCAGCACCCAGGACAGGGGCTCCTACGAGCAGTACTTC.

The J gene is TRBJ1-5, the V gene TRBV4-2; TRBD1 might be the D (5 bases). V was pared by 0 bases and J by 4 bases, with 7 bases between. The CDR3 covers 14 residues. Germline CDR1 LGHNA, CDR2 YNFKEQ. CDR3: CASSQDGGNQPQHF. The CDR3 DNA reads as TGTGCCAGCAGCCAAGATGGGGGGAATCAGCCCCAGCATTTT.

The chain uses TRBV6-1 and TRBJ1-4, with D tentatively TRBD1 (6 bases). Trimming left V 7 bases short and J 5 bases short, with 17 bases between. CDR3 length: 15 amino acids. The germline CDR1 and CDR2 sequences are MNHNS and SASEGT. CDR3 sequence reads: CASKQLDRRNEKLFF. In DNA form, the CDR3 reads TGTGCCAGCAAGCAATTAGACAGGAGAAATGAAAAACTGTTTTTT.

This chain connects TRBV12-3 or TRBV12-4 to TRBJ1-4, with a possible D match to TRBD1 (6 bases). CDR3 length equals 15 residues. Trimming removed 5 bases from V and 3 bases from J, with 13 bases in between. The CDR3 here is CASSRTGRPNEKLFF. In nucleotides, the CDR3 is TGTGCCAGCAGTCGAACAGGGAGGCCTAATGAAAAACTGTTTTTT.

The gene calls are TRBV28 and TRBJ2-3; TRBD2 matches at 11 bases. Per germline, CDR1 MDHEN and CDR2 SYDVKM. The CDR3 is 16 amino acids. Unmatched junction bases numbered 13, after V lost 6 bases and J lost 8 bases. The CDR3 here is CASSPGTSGLRVTQYF. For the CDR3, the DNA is TGTGCCAGCAGCCCCGGGACTAGCGGCCTGCGAGTTACGCAGTATTTT. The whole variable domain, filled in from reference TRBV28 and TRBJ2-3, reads DVKVTQSSRYLVKRTGEKVFLECVQDMDHENMFWYRQDPGLGLRLIYFSYDVKMKEKGDIPEGYSVSREKKERFSLILESASTNQTSMYLCASSPGTSGLRVTQYFGPGTRLTVL.

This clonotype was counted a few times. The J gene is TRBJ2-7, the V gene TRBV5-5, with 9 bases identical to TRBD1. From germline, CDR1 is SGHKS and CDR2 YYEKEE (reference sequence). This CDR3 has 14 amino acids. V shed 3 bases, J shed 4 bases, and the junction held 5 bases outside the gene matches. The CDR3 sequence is CASSWDRVVYEQYF. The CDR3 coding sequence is TGTGCCAGCAGCTGGGACAGGGTTGTTTACGAGCAGTACTTC.

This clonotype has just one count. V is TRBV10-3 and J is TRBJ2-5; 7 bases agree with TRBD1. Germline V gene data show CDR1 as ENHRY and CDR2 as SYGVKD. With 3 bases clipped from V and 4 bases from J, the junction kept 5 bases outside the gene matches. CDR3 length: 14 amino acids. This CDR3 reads CAISEGTARETQYF. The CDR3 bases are TGTGCCATCAGTGAAGGGACAGCGCGAGAGACCCAGTACTTC.

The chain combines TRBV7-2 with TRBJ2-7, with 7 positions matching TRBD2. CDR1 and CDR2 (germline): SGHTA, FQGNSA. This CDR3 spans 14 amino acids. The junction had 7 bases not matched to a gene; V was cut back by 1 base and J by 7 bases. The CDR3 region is CASSLGGSLREQYF. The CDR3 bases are TGTGCCAGCAGCTTAGGCGGGAGTTTAAGAGAGCAGTACTTC.

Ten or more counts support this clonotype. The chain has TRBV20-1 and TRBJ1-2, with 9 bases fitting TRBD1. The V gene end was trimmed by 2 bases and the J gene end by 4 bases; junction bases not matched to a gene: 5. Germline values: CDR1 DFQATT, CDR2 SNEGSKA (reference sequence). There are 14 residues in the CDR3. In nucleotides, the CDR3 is TGCAGTGCTAGAAAGGGACAGGGTGTCTATGGCTACACCTTC. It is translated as CSARKGQGVYGYTF.

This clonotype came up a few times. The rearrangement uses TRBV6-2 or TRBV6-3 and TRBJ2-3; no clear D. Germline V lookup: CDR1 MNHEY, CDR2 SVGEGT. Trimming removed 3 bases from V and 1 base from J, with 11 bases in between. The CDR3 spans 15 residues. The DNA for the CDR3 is TGTGCCAGCAGTTATAGTTTGCTCGGCACAGATACGCAGTATTTT. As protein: CASSYSLLGTDTQYF.

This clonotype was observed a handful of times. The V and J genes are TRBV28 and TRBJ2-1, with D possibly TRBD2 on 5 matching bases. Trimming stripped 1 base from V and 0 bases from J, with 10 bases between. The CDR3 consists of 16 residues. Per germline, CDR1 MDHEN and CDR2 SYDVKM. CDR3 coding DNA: TGTGCCAGCAGTTTATTGGAGCGGACCTCCTACAATGAGCAGTTCTTC. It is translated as CASSLLERTSYNEQFF.

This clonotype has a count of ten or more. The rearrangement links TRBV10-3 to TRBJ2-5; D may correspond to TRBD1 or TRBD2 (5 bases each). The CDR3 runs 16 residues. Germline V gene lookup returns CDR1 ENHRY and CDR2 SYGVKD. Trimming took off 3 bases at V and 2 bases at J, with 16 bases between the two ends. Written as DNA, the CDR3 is TGTGCCATCAGTGACAGGGACCCAAGGGATCAAGAGACCCAGTACTTC. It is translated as CAISDRDPRDQETQYF.

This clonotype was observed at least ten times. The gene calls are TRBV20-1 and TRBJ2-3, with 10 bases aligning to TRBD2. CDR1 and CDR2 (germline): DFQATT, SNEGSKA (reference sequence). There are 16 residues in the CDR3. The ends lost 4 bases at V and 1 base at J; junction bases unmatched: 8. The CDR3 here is CSAIFPGTSGTDTQYF. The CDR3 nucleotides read TGCAGTGCTATTTTCCCCGGGACTAGCGGCACAGATACGCAGTATTTT.